This record concerns one T cell receptor (beta chain) sequence. In TCRdb, the 5' RACE reads were re-called with MiXCR into one record per CDR3 protein. The sample lists hundreds of thousands of distinct CDR3 sequences, 20% occurring once. The data belong to a study of CD8 T cells in ankylosing spondylitis. The CDR3 totals 16 residues. The trim removed 4 bases at V and 7 bases at J, leaving 13 bases unmatched. The rearrangement joins TRBV12-3 or TRBV12-4 to TRBJ2-1; 7 nucleotides agree with TRBD2. The clonotype was recovered from a female donor with ankylosing spondylitis or in good health (not recorded which). Input material: blood, either unsorted or a sorted T cell fraction (not recorded which). The CDR3 reads CASSSLFREAANEQFF. CDR3 nucleotides: TGTGCCAGCAGTTCCCTCTTTCGGGAGGCCGCGAATGAGCAGTTCTTC.